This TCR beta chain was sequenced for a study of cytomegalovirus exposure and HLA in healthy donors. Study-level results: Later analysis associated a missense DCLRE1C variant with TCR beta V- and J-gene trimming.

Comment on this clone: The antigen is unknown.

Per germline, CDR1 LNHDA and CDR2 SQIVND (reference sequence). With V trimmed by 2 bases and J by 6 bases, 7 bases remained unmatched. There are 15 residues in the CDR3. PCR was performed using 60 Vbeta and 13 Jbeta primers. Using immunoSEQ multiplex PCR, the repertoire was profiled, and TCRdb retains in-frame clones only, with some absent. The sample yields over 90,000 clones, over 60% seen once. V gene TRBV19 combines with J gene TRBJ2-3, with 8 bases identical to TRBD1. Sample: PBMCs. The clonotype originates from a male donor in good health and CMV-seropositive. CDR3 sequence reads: CASSIKGRGPDTQYF. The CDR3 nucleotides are TGTGCCAGTAGTATAAAGGGCAGGGGGCCGGATACGCAGTATTTT.